Described below is a single T cell receptor beta chain sequence and its context. The sample is drawn from a study of T cell responses to AZD1222 COVID-19 vaccine. Overall study: Whether given at about 4 or about 12 weeks, second doses were pooled.

The table came from immunoSEQ multiplex PCR; TCRdb's copy has only in-frame clones and leaves some out. The sample includes roughly 130,000 clones, just under 95% of them seen just once. This CDR3 comprises 16 residues. CDR1 LNHDA and CDR2 SQIVND come from the germline V gene (reference sequence). V shed 2 bases, J shed 8 bases, and the junction held 7 bases outside the gene matches. Sequenced here: peripheral blood, sampled on day 0 of AZD1222 vaccination. The rearrangement joins TRBV19 to TRBJ2-1; 12 nucleotides match TRBD2. The clonotype was recovered from an adult in good health. CDR3 sequence reads: CASSILAGGLMDEQFF. CDR3 in DNA: TGTGCCAGTAGTATACTAGCGGGAGGGCTTATGGATGAGCAGTTCTTC.